A single sample is the source of the 8 T cell receptor beta chains below, sequenced in a study of T cells in women clearing cervical HPV infection. Using immunoSEQ multiplex PCR, the repertoire was profiled, and TCRdb retains in-frame clones only, with some absent. Its table lists about 23,000 clones. Material for sequencing was blood buffy coat. The receptor set was obtained from a woman aged 18 to 69 with a cervical HPV16 infection that either progressed to CIN3+ or cleared (not recorded which).

In regard to this clone: One end of the junction fails to match germline, which may point to a read error. The CDR3 goes on 3 residues after the read ends, and that part is filled in from the germline J gene. This chain joins TRBV19 and TRBJ2-7; 7 positions match TRBD1. Germline lookup yields CDR1 LNHDA and CDR2 SQIVND (reference sequence). The CDR3 contains 15 residues. CDR3 sequence reads: CASRILAQGSYEQYF. CDR3 DNA, as far as it was read: TGTGCCAGTCGTATCCTGGCACAGGGGAGCTACGAG. Supplemented by reference TRBV19 and TRBJ2-7, the full variable domain reads DGGITQSPKYLFRKEGQNVTLSCEQNLNHDAMYWYRQDPGQGLRLIYYSQIVNDFQKGDIAEGYSVSREKKESFPLTVTSAQKNPTAFYLCASRILAQGSYEQYFGPGTRLTVT.

About this clone: The read gets to within 3 residues of the CDR3 end, and the germline J gene fills in the rest. The chain recombines TRBV14 with TRBJ2-1; D is unclear. CDR1 is SGHDN, CDR2 FVKESK, per germline. This CDR3 contains 14 residues. Trimming took off 0 bases at V and 7 bases at J, with 10 bases between the two ends. CDR3 DNA, as far as it was read: TGTGCCAGCAGCCAAGACCTCACAATAAATGAG. This encodes CASSQDLTINE. The entire CDR3 protein is CASSQDLTINEQFF.

A word on this clone: The observed sequence ends 3 residues before the CDR3 terminus, with the missing tail filled in from the germline J gene. J is TRBJ2-1 and V is TRBV5-1, with TRBD2 matching over 7 bases. V shed 4 bases and J 5 bases; nucleotides not matched to a gene: 9. The CDR3 extends over 15 amino acids. From germline, CDR1 is SGHRS and CDR2 YFSETQ. The CDR3 bases that were read are TGCGCCAGCAGCCCGGGGGGAGGAGGCAACAATGAG. This codes for CASSPGGGGNNE. The whole CDR3 region reads CASSPGGGGNNEQFF.

As regards this clone: The read terminates 3 residues before the CDR3 end, so the remaining end is supplied by the germline J gene. This rearrangement joins TRBV2 to TRBJ2-3; TRBD2 might be the D (5 bases). Trimming took off 4 bases at V and 5 bases at J, with 10 bases between the two ends. Germline-derived CDR1 and CDR2 are SNHLY and FYNNEI. The CDR3 extends over 13 amino acids. The sequenced CDR3 bases are TGTGCCAGCAGTGCACTAGGTTTAGATACG. Amino acid sequence: CASSALGLDT. The entire CDR3 is CASSALGLDTQYF. The entire variable domain, with the rest obtained from reference TRBV2 and TRBJ2-3, is as follows: EPEVTQTPSHQVTQMGQEVILRCVPISNHLYFYWYRQILGQKVEFLVSFYNNEISEKSEIFDDQFSVERPDGSNFTLKIRSTKLEDSAMYFCASSALGLDTQYFGPGTRLTVL.

With regard to this clone: Read coverage stops 3 residues before the CDR3 terminus; the germline J gene supplies the remainder. V usage is TRBV4-2 and J usage is TRBJ2-7, with D unresolved. The CDR3 is 15 amino acids. Per germline, CDR1 LGHNA and CDR2 YNFKEQ. V was cut by 5 bases and J by 3 bases, with 17 bases left in between. The CDR3 here is CASSIQVPSGYEQYF. The sequenced part of the CDR3 DNA is TGTGCCAGCAGCATCCAAGTCCCCTCAGGCTACGAG.

Note on this clone: The read ends 3 residues early relative to the CDR3; the germline J gene fills the gap. This rearrangement joins TRBV29-1 to TRBJ2-2; D gene ambiguous. The germline gives CDR1 SQVTM, CDR2 ANQGSEA. This CDR3 has 13 residues. The CDR3 reads CSVSKGTNEKLFF. The CDR3 bases that were read are TGCAGCGTTTCCAAAGGAACTAATGAAAAG.

A remark on this clone: The CDR3 end falls 3 residues outside the read, so it is completed with the germline J gene. The chain uses TRBV2 and TRBJ2-5; unclear D gene. The CDR3 consists of 12 residues. Germline values: CDR1 SNHLY, CDR2 FYNNEI. V was pared by 5 bases and J by 4 bases, with 8 bases between. The CDR3 reads CASSLSGETQYF. Partial CDR3 DNA: TGTGCCAGCAGTCTCAGTGGAGAGACC.

As to this clone: The CDR3 is cut off 3 residues early in the read; its end comes from the germline J gene. The rearrangement joins TRBV6-2 or TRBV6-3 to TRBJ1-4; D might be TRBD1 (5 bases). The germline CDR1 and CDR2 sequences are MNHEY and SVGEGT. CDR3 length: 17 amino acids. CDR3 region: CASRDNLATSGANVLFF. Incomplete CDR3 DNA: TGTGCCAGCAGGGATAACTTGGCTACATCTGGGGCCAACGTA.